This passage covers 24 T cell receptor beta chains from one sample sequenced in a study of cytomegalovirus exposure and HLA in healthy donors (dated by TCRdb to about 2017). Library method: the immunoSEQ multiplex PCR assay. The multiplex PCR relied on a mix of 60 forward primers for TCR Vbeta segments and 13 reverse primers for TCR Jbeta segments. TCRdb holds this immuneACCESS table with in-frame rearrangements only. Some clones are missing; in checked studies, unresolved V genes explain under half, and the rest has no known cause. The sample table shows 160,000 or so clones, and roughly 80% are seen once. The ten largest clones capture 0.95% to 1.5% of the sample. Sequences were obtained from PBMCs. These receptors were taken from a woman in her fifties or sixties in good health and CMV-seronegative.

The genes are TRBV18 and TRBJ1-5; possible D gene TRBD1, 6 bases. The ends were cut back, 5 bases at V and 4 bases at J, with 15 bases in the middle. From germline, CDR1 is KGHSH and CDR2 LQKENI. This CDR3 is 15 amino acids long. CDR3 protein: CASSVGQSGNQPQHF. As DNA, the CDR3 is TGTGCCAGCTCAGTCGGACAGTCCGGGAATCAGCCCCAGCATTTT.

This clone was counted once. This chain joins TRBV18 and TRBJ2-2, with D hard to call. The length of the CDR3 is 12 residues. Germline CDR1 is KGHSH and CDR2 is LQKENI. Trimming took off 5 bases at V and 7 bases at J, with 8 bases between the two ends. The CDR3 here is CASSKYIGELFF. CDR3 nucleotides: TGTGCCAGCTCAAAGTACATCGGGGAGCTGTTTTTT.

The chain links TRBV6-1 to TRBJ1-2, with D unresolved. The germline V gene has CDR1 MNHNS and CDR2 SASEGT. CDR3 length: 12 amino acids. V lost 4 bases, J lost 3 bases, and 6 bases lay in between. The CDR3 coding sequence is TGTGCCAGCAGTGGCAGTGACTATGGCTACACCTTC. Translated, it gives CASSGSDYGYTF.

This chain uses TRBV7-2 with TRBJ2-7; TRBD1 aligns across 9 bases. The length of the CDR3 is 15 residues. V lost 4 bases to trimming and J lost 4 bases; unmatched junction nucleotides: 8. In germline, CDR1 is SGHTA, CDR2 FQGNSA. The CDR3 loop is CASSSRQGESYEQYF. The CDR3 bases are TGTGCCAGCAGCTCCAGACAGGGGGAGTCTTACGAGCAGTACTTC.

The chain joins TRBV30 to TRBJ2-2; TRBD2 aligns across 7 bases. The CDR3 length is 14 residues. J lost 4 bases, V lost 5 bases, and 7 bases had no gene match. The germline gives CDR1 GTSNPN, CDR2 SVGIG (reference sequence). CDR3 coding DNA: TGTGCCTGGGGGGAGGGCCTGAGCACCGGGGAGCTGTTTTTT. Amino acid sequence: CAWGEGLSTGELFF.

This chain links TRBV9 with TRBJ1-1; perhaps TRBD1 as D (6 bases). V shed 9 bases and J shed 1 base, with 13 bases lying between them. The length of the CDR3 is 13 residues. Germline V lookup: CDR1 SGDLS, CDR2 YYNGEE. The CDR3 sequence: CATSDSPNTEAFF. The CDR3 bases are TGTGCCACATCGGACAGCCCGAACACTGAAGCTTTCTTT.

This sequence joins TRBV25-1 and TRBJ2-3, with a tentative D call TRBD2 (6 bases). Germline V gene sequence: CDR1 MGHDK, CDR2 SYGVNS. This CDR3 region has 16 residues. V was pared by 7 bases and J by 0 bases, with 17 bases between. This CDR3 reads CASKRGKGTSTDTQYF. In DNA form, the CDR3 reads TGTGCCAGCAAGAGGGGTAAGGGGACTAGCACAGATACGCAGTATTTT.

The genes are TRBV6-5 and TRBJ1-2; 7 bases agree with TRBD1. Germline CDR1 is MNHEY and CDR2 is SVGAGI. J was trimmed by 2 bases and V by 0 bases; bases with no gene match: 3. The CDR3 spans 15 residues. CDR3 in amino acids: CASSYSPRGNYGYTF. As DNA, the CDR3 is TGTGCCAGCAGTTACTCACCCAGGGGGAACTATGGCTACACCTTC.

The CDR3 nucleotides are TGTGCCACCAGCAGAGTTCTCGCAGTTAACACTGAAGCTTTCTTT. It is translated as CATSRVLAVNTEAFF. The chain links TRBV15 to TRBJ1-1; D remains unclear. Trimming removed 1 base from V and 2 bases from J, with 11 bases in between. Per germline, CDR1 LNHNV and CDR2 YYDKDF (reference sequence). This CDR3 spans 15 amino acids.

This chain links TRBV4-1 with TRBJ2-2; no firm D call. CDR1 and CDR2 from the germline V gene are MGHRA and YSYEKL. V was trimmed by 2 bases and J by 4 bases, leaving 23 bases between them. This CDR3 has 19 residues. CDR3 loop: CASSQPAYRPGRITGELFF. Written as DNA, the CDR3 is TGCGCCAGCAGCCAACCAGCCTATAGGCCGGGTCGAATCACCGGGGAGCTGTTTTTT.

This clone showed up just a few times. The CDR3 loop is CASSLSLESYGYTF. The CDR3, as DNA: TGTGCCAGCAGCTTGTCCCTAGAAAGCTATGGCTACACCTTC. The chain is built from TRBV5-6 and TRBJ1-2; D is ambiguous. This CDR3 comprises 14 residues. CDR1 SGHDT and CDR2 YYEEEE come from the germline V gene. Trimming shortened V by 1 base and J by 4 bases, and 11 bases separated the two germline ends.

This clone turned up a few times. The rearrangement joins TRBV6-5 to TRBJ2-3, with 7 bases fitting TRBD1. Germline lookup yields CDR1 MNHEY and CDR2 SVGAGI. The CDR3 has 14 residues. V trimming: 5 bases; J trimming: 0 bases; junction bases outside the gene matches: 2. The DNA of the CDR3 is TGTGCCAGCAGTCGGGACAGTAGCACAGATACGCAGTATTTT. Amino acid sequence: CASSRDSSTDTQYF.

The rearrangement uses TRBV7-9 and TRBJ1-4, with TRBD1 as a possible D gene (6 bases). Trimming took 6 bases from V and 4 from J, leaving 15 bases between them. The CDR3 contains 15 residues. Per the germline V gene, CDR1 is SEHNR and CDR2 is FQNEAQ (reference sequence). CDR3 nucleotide sequence: TGTGCCAGCAGTAGGAACAGGGCGGATAATGAAAAACTGTTTTTT. This codes for CASSRNRADNEKLFF.

The genes are TRBV7-9 and TRBJ1-2, with unresolved D. The CDR3 is made up of 12 amino acids. Germline CDR1 is SEHNR and CDR2 is FQNEAQ (reference sequence). V was clipped by 5 bases and J by 8 bases, with 12 bases between them. Here the CDR3 reads CASSIDTFGYTF. In nucleotides, the CDR3 is TGTGCCAGCAGCATCGACACCTTCGGCTACACCTTC.

The chain recombines TRBV7-3 with TRBJ1-1; weak D call: TRBD1 (5 bases). The germline V and J ends were trimmed by 5 bases and 2 bases, with 9 bases remaining between them. Germline CDR1 SGHTA, CDR2 FQGTGA. The CDR3 is made up of 13 amino acids. The CDR3 coding sequence is TGTGCCAGCAGCAAGACAGTTAACACTGAAGCTTTCTTT. This codes for CASSKTVNTEAFF.

The CDR3 region is CASSSLGQGVQYF. In DNA form, the CDR3 reads TGTGCCAGCAGCTCCCTGGGACAGGGCGTGCAGTACTTC. The rearrangement joins TRBV7-9 to TRBJ2-7; TRBD1 aligns across 9 bases. Germline lookup yields CDR1 SEHNR and CDR2 FQNEAQ (reference sequence). Trimming at V came to 4 bases and at J to 9 bases, leaving 7 bases not matched to a gene. The CDR3 contains 13 residues.

The J gene is TRBJ1-5, the V gene TRBV11-2, with a possible D match to TRBD1 (6 bases). The CDR3 sequence is 15 residues long. The V gene's germline CDR1 is SGHAT and CDR2 FQNNGV. V lost 0 bases to trimming and J lost 4 bases, with 10 bases between them. The CDR3 protein is CASSLEGHLNQPQHF. The DNA of the CDR3 is TGTGCCAGCAGCTTAGAGGGACATCTAAATCAGCCCCAGCATTTT. The full variable domain, in which reference TRBV11-2 and TRBJ1-5 provide the parts outside the CDR3, is EAGVAQSPRYKIIEKRQSVAFWCNPISGHATLYWYQQILGQGPKLLIQFQNNGVVDDSQLPKDRFSAERLKGVDSTLKIQPAKLEDSAVYLCASSLEGHLNQPQHFGDGTRLSIL.

The chain combines TRBV5-4 with TRBJ1-6; 7 nucleotides line up with TRBD1. Losses at the gene ends were 0 bases for V and 9 bases for J; bases not matched to a gene: 9. Germline CDR1 and CDR2: SGHNT and YYREEE (reference sequence). The CDR3 consists of 16 residues. This CDR3 is CASSLAGVGTASPLHF. The CDR3 region has the DNA TGTGCCAGCAGCTTGGCGGGGGTCGGGACAGCTTCACCCCTCCACTTT.

This chain joins TRBV7-3 and TRBJ2-3, with a weak D call TRBD2 (5 bases). The CDR3 sequence is 13 residues long. Germline V gives CDR1 SGHTA, CDR2 FQGTGA. With 3 bases removed from V and 6 bases from J, the gap between germline ends came to 10 bases. CDR3: CASSFGSADTQYF. CDR3 coding DNA: TGTGCCAGCAGCTTCGGTAGCGCGGATACGCAGTATTTT.

V usage is TRBV5-6 and J usage is TRBJ1-1, with a weak D call TRBD1 (6 bases). This CDR3 is built from 16 residues. Germline V CDR1 and CDR2: SGHDT, YYEEEE. V lost 0 bases, J lost 4 bases, and 16 bases lay in between. This CDR3 reads CASSLVLDSQFTEAFF. The CDR3 coding sequence is TGTGCCAGCAGCTTGGTTCTGGACAGTCAATTCACTGAAGCTTTCTTT.

CDR3 loop: CATSTGRNFYEQYF. CDR3 bases: TGTGCCACCAGCACTGGCAGGAACTTCTACGAGCAGTACTTC. V and J are TRBV15 and TRBJ2-7; D ambiguous. Germline CDR1 reads LNHNV; CDR2 reads YYDKDF (reference sequence). There are 14 residues in the CDR3. V dropped 4 bases and J dropped 3 bases, with 13 bases sitting between them.

The gene calls are TRBV11-2 and TRBJ2-2; possibly TRBD1 for D (5 bases). The ends were cut back, 0 bases at V and 2 bases at J, with 19 bases in the middle. The germline V gene has CDR1 SGHAT and CDR2 FQNNGV. The CDR3 totals 19 residues. The CDR3 DNA follows: TGTGCCAGCAGCTTAGAGGGCGGACAACTTCTATTAAACACCGGGGAGCTGTTTTTT. This codes for CASSLEGGQLLLNTGELFF.

The chain employs TRBV6-5 and TRBJ1-5; D remains ambiguous. Looked up from germline, CDR1 is MNHEY and CDR2 is SVGAGI. The CDR3 sequence is 12 residues long. V shed 6 bases and J shed 4 bases, with 7 bases lying between them. In DNA, the CDR3 is TGTGCCAGCAGCCCAGGTAATCAGCCCCAGCATTTT. This codes for CASSPGNQPQHF.

This clone was detected a few times. The chain links TRBV7-6 to TRBJ2-7; 8 bases agree with TRBD2. V shed 0 bases and J 0 bases; nucleotides not matched to a gene: 10. In germline, CDR1 is SGHVS, CDR2 FNYEAQ. The CDR3 has 18 amino acids. The CDR3 region is CASSLALTSGGSSYEQYF. The DNA of the CDR3 is TGTGCCAGCAGCTTAGCCCTTACTAGCGGAGGGAGCTCCTACGAGCAGTACTTC.